A selection of T cell receptor beta chains follows, all from one sample in a study of cytomegalovirus exposure and HLA in healthy donors. The protocol was immunoSEQ multiplex PCR, while the TCRdb copy is restricted to in-frame clones and leaves out a portion. Of 130,000 to 150,000 clones in the sample, around nine tenths are singletons; the top ten hold 3% to 3.5%. Sequenced material: PBMCs. These receptors were collected from a woman younger than 30 in good health and CMV-seropositive. CDR3s include the opening cysteine and the closing phenylalanine or tryptophan. Each record gives: D gene, V gene, J gene, clone size, CDR3 DNA, CDR3 protein. A D gene is named only where the DNA matches it firmly. Some rows mark clone size as missing; the rest say once, few, many or name a class of expanded clone.

TRBD1	TRBV7-2	TRBJ2-7	-	TGTGCCAGCAGCCCCCCCCTGACAGGGGCCTACGAGCAGTACTTC	CASSPPLTGAYEQYF
TRBD1	TRBV14	TRBJ1-1	-	TGTGCCAGCAGCCCCTTAGACAGGGCGGTCACTGAAGCTTTCTTT	CASSPLDRAVTEAFF
TRBD1	TRBV19	TRBJ2-7	-	TGTGCCAGTAGTGAGCCGGACAGGGGGCTAAGGGAGCAGTACTTC	CASSEPDRGLREQYF
-	TRBV5-1	TRBJ2-2	-	TGCGCCAGCAGCTTAAGGACAGAAGCGAACACCGGGGAGCTGTTTTTT	CASSLRTEANTGELFF
TRBD2	TRBV10-2	TRBJ2-2	-	TGCGCCAGCAGTGAAAAGGGACTAGCGGGAGTTGTAAACACCGGGGAGCTGTTTTTT	CASSEKGLAGVVNTGELFF
-	TRBV29-1	TRBJ1-2	-	TGCAGCGTGGGACATTCAGACGACTATGGCTACACCTTC	CSVGHSDDYGYTF
-	TRBV28	TRBJ2-3	-	TGTGCCAGCAGTTTAACCGGCGGCCCCTCGGGGACAGATACGCAGTATTTT	CASSLTGGPSGTDTQYF
TRBD2	TRBV10-2	TRBJ2-7	-	TGCGCCAGCAGTGAGTCCCTAGCGGGGGGCCGAGAGCAGTACTTC	CASSESLAGGREQYF
-	TRBV5-8	TRBJ1-2	-	TGTGCCAGCAGCTTGGCATACGGTATCAATGGCTACACCTTC	CASSLAYGINGYTF
TRBD2	TRBV15	TRBJ2-3	-	TGTGCCACCAGCAGAGATGCGGGAGGGCCCACAGATACGCAGTATTTT	CATSRDAGGPTDTQYF
-	TRBV5-1	TRBJ1-2	-	TGCGCCAGCAGTCCCCTAGTCGGTGGCGACGCTGGCTACACCTTC	CASSPLVGGDAGYTF
-	TRBV6-6	TRBJ2-3	once	TGTGCCAGCAGTTACTCGGCCGAAGATACGCAGTATTTT	CASSYSAEDTQYF
-	TRBV9	TRBJ1-4	-	TGTGCCAGCAGCGTCACAGGGGAAAAACTGTTTTTT	CASSVTGEKLFF
TRBD2	TRBV7-8	TRBJ2-5	-	TGTGCCAGCAGCTTGGCGCCGGGGGGAGAGACCCAGTACTTC	CASSLAPGGETQYF
TRBD1	TRBV5-1	TRBJ1-2	-	TGCGCCAGCAGCTTGGCGAGAAGGGACAGGGCCGTAGGAGGCTACACCTTC	CASSLARRDRAVGGYTF
TRBD2	TRBV5-6	TRBJ2-7	-	TGTGCCAGCCGCCCCAGGGGAGCGGGAGGGTGGGATGAGCAGTACTTC	CASRPRGAGGWDEQYF
-	TRBV5-4	TRBJ1-4	-	TGTGCCAGCAGCCCCGGTAGGGGGAGAACTAATGAAAAACTGTTTTTT	CASSPGRGRTNEKLFF
TRBD2	TRBV2	TRBJ2-1	-	TGTGCCACCCACCGGGGGGTCTCCTACAATGAGCAGTTCTTC	CATHRGVSYNEQFF
TRBD2	TRBV9	TRBJ2-7	-	TGTGCCAGCAGCACGAGCGGGAGGGCCGTCCACGAGCAGTACTTC	CASSTSGRAVHEQYF
TRBD1	TRBV6-1	TRBJ1-2	few	TGTGCCAGCAGTACTAACGGACAGGTGGTTAGTGGCTACACCTTC	CASSTNGQVVSGYTF
TRBD1	TRBV28	TRBJ2-4	-	TGTGCCAACCGAAGACAGGGGGAAAACATTCAGTACTTC	CANRRQGENIQYF
-	TRBV6-1	TRBJ2-7	-	TGTGCCAGCAGCGAAGGGTTAGCCTACGAGCAGTACTTC	CASSEGLAYEQYF
TRBD1	TRBV2	TRBJ2-7	-	TGTGCCAGCAGATGGACAGGGGGCGGCTACGAGCAGTACTTC	CASRWTGGGYEQYF
-	TRBV5-6	TRBJ2-1	-	TGTGCCAGCAGTGGGGGGGGCCCGAGCTCCTACAATGAGCAGTTCTTC	CASSGGGPSSYNEQFF
TRBD2	TRBV6-1	TRBJ2-7	few	TGTGCCAGCAGTGACATAATAGCGGGAGGGAATCACGAGCAGTACTTC	CASSDIIAGGNHEQYF
TRBD1	TRBV30	TRBJ2-5	-	TGTGCCTGGAGTGTAGGCAGGACAGGGGAAGGAGAGACCCAGTACTTC	CAWSVGRTGEGETQYF
-	TRBV11-3	TRBJ2-1	-	TGTGCCAGCAGCTCCGGGACACCCCTTTACAATGAGCAGTTCTTC	CASSSGTPLYNEQFF
-	TRBV28	TRBJ1-2	once	TGTGCCAGCAGTGGGCAGGGAGGCTATGGCTACACCTTC	CASSGQGGYGYTF
-	TRBV4-1	TRBJ1-1	-	TGCGCCAGCAGCCAAGATAGGGCGGCAGGGCCAAAAAAGGGCACTGAAGCTTTCTTT	CASSQDRAAGPKKGTEAFF
-	TRBV6-5	TRBJ2-2	-	TGTGCCAGCAGTTACTCCTTAGCGCACGGGGAGCTGTTTTTT	CASSYSLAHGELFF
-	TRBV6-6	TRBJ2-5	-	TGTGCCAGCAGTCCCGATCCCTTCGGGGAGAAAGAGACCCAGTACTTC	CASSPDPFGEKETQYF
-	TRBV30	TRBJ2-3	-	TGTGCCTGGAGTGTGGCCGAACATACGCAGTATTTT	CAWSVAEHTQYF
-	TRBV20-1	TRBJ2-7	-	TGCAGTGCTAGACAGGGCTACGAGCAGTACTTC	CSARQGYEQYF
-	TRBV6-6	TRBJ2-1	-	TGTGCCACCTACATGACAGTCTACAATGAGCAGTTCTTC	CATYMTVYNEQFF
TRBD1	TRBV7-8	TRBJ1-1	-	TGTGCCAGCAGCCTCGGACAGGCGAACACTGAAGCTTTCTTT	CASSLGQANTEAFF
-	TRBV6-5	TRBJ2-7	few	TGTGCCAGCAGTTACCGGGGGTCCTACGAGCAGTACTTC	CASSYRGSYEQYF
-	TRBV25-1	TRBJ2-5	-	TGTGCCAGCAGTGAATCTCGGGGAGAGGAGACCCAGTACTTC	CASSESRGEETQYF
-	TRBV28	TRBJ1-2	-	TGTGCCAGCAGTTCAGATTGGGGCGAGCTTAACTATGGCTACACCTTC	CASSSDWGELNYGYTF
TRBD1	TRBV29-1	TRBJ2-7	-	TGCAGCGCCTCCTCTATCGACAGGGGGGAGCAGTACTTC	CSASSIDRGEQYF
TRBD2	TRBV7-6	TRBJ2-5	-	TGTGCCAGCAGCTTAGCAGGGCTAGCGGGAGGGCAAGAGACCCAGTACTTC	CASSLAGLAGGQETQYF
TRBD1	TRBV10-3	TRBJ2-5	-	TGTGCCATCAGAAAGACAGGGAACGTTCGAGAGACCCAGTACTTC	CAIRKTGNVRETQYF
-	TRBV5-1	TRBJ2-1	once	TGCGCCAGCAGCTTGGCGGGGCGGGGAGGCTACAATGAGCAGTTCTTC	CASSLAGRGGYNEQFF
-	TRBV7-2	TRBJ2-7	-	TGTGCCAGCAGCTTAGGGGTAGTTTTGTCTAGGGAGCAGTACTTC	CASSLGVVLSREQYF
-	TRBV5-1	TRBJ2-1	-	TGCGCCAGCAGCTTTACCAGCTCCTACAATGAGCAGTTCTTC	CASSFTSSYNEQFF
-	TRBV7-9	TRBJ1-2	-	TGTGCCAGCAGCTTAACAGGCTTCGACGGCTACACCTTC	CASSLTGFDGYTF
TRBD1	TRBV11-2	TRBJ2-7	-	TGTGCCAGCAGCTTAGCGACAGGGGGCTCCTACGAGCAGTACTTC	CASSLATGGSYEQYF
-	TRBV6-5	TRBJ1-1	-	TGTGCCAGCAGTTCTTCCTACACTGAAGCTTTCTTT	CASSSSYTEAFF
-	TRBV9	TRBJ2-2	-	TGTGCCAGCAGCGTAGCCCCCTCCCCCGGGGAGCTGTTTTTT	CASSVAPSPGELFF
-	TRBV5-6	TRBJ2-7	-	TGTGCCAGCAGCCCGCGCTACTCCTACGAGCAGTACTTC	CASSPRYSYEQYF
TRBD2	TRBV5-1	TRBJ2-3	-	TGCGCCAGCAGCTTGGAGGGGACTAGCGGGAGCACAGATACGCAGTATTTT	CASSLEGTSGSTDTQYF
TRBD2	TRBV10-1	TRBJ2-1	-	TGCGCCAGCAGTGAGGGGACTAGCGGGAGGAGAACCTACAATGAGCAGTTCTTC	CASSEGTSGRRTYNEQFF
-	TRBV29-1	TRBJ1-1	-	TGCAGCGTGGCCCAAAACAGGCGGAACACTGAAGCTTTCTTT	CSVAQNRRNTEAFF
-	TRBV9	TRBJ1-5	-	TGTGCCAGCAGCACCGCGGGGACTAGCAATCAGCCCCAGCATTTT	CASSTAGTSNQPQHF
TRBD1	TRBV5-6	TRBJ1-4	-	TGTGCCAGCAGCCTATCCGGGACAGGCAATGAAAAACTGTTTTTT	CASSLSGTGNEKLFF